This T cell receptor (beta chain) comes out of a study of post-analysis software for immune sequencing data. CDR3 size: 15 residues. Germline V lookup: CDR1 SGHRS, CDR2 YFSETQ. The TCR beta cDNA libraries carried unique molecular identifiers. The source material, roughly 0.9 to 10 million T cells, gave rise to about 500,000 cDNA molecules. TCRdb redid the calling of the PCR reads with MiXCR, one entry per CDR3 protein. Among 700,000 to 800,000 distinct CDR3 sequences listed, approximately 30% were seen once. A remark on this clonotype: Its antigen is not known.

Study results and limitations: The authors found that F measure strongly co-clustered same-batch samples. The study found TRBV5-6, TRBV5-1 and TRBV20-1 among a few TRBV segments more frequent in patients than controls.

This chain links TRBV5-1 with TRBJ2-5; 12 positions agree with TRBD2. The end of the DNA aligns better with TRBJ2-7, so the J call may be wrong. The TCR sequence derives from a girl aged 10-17 years with multiple sclerosis. The sample was blood. CDR3: CASGWSTSGSYEQYF. In DNA, the CDR3 is TGCGCCAGCGGCTGGTCGACTAGCGGGAGCTACGAGCAGTACTTC.